This T cell receptor beta chain was sequenced for a study of T-cell reconstitution after alpha-beta-depleted transplantation in children. Germline assignment: CDR1 MNHEY and CDR2 SVGEGT. Trimming took 7 bases from V and 1 from J; bases not matched to a gene: 2. This CDR3 is 14 amino acids long. It was with unique molecular identifiers that the TCRbeta library was prepared. A single record per CDR3 protein comes from TCRdb applying MiXCR to the PCR reads. The data show 420,000 or so distinct CDR3 sequences, approximately 11% seen once. This clonotype originated in a human donor who donated a stem cell graft to a child with acute myeloid leukemia. The chain has TRBV6-2 or TRBV6-3 and TRBJ2-4; 9 bases match TRBD2. Sequences were derived from PBMCs from the stem cell graft donor, sampled from the stem cell graft. The CDR3 spells CASTSGMAKNIQYF. The DNA for the CDR3 is TGTGCCAGCACTAGCGGGATGGCCAAAAACATTCAGTACTTC.